The 25 T cell receptor beta chains below were found in one sample sequenced in a study of blood T cell repertoires in COVID-19. TCRdb's copy holds only in-frame clones and misses some; the assay was immunoSEQ multiplex PCR. The sample has 130,000 to 150,000 clones, around four fifths seen once. What was sequenced was peripheral blood. Receptor source: a woman aged 40-49 years with active or convalescent COVID-19.

Note on this clone: Other nucleotide sequences in the sample specify the same CDR3. The chain uses TRBV7-2 and TRBJ1-4, with TRBD1 identical over 9 bases. After removal of 5 bases from V and 8 bases from J, the junction contained 6 bases not matched to a gene. Germline CDR1 and CDR2: SGHTA and FQGNSA. This CDR3 is 14 amino acids long. The CDR3, as DNA: TGTGCCAGCAGCCAGGGACAGGGTGGCGAAAAACTGTTTTTT. Amino acids: CASSQGQGGEKLFF. Full variable domain (remainder filled in from reference TRBV7-2 and TRBJ1-4): GAGVSQSPSNKVTEKGKDVELRCDPISGHTALYWYRQSLGQGLEFLIYFQGNSAPDKSGLPSDRFSAERTGGSVSTLTIQRTQQEDSAVYLCASSQGQGGEKLFFGSGTQLSVL.

The chain is built from TRBV28 and TRBJ1-2; D uncertain. Trimming removed 5 bases from V and 4 bases from J, with 14 bases in between. Per germline, CDR1 MDHEN and CDR2 SYDVKM. The CDR3 loop spans 14 amino acids. CDR3 residues: CASSPGRTSYGYTF. The CDR3 region has the DNA TGTGCCAGCAGTCCAGGACGGACTTCCTATGGCTACACCTTC.

The V gene is TRBV7-8, the J gene TRBJ1-2, with 8 bases matching TRBD1. J was trimmed by 5 bases and V by 5 bases; bases with no gene match: 13. Germline lookup yields CDR1 SGHVS and CDR2 FQNEAQ. This CDR3 has 16 amino acids. Here the CDR3 reads CASSLGTGTQAYGYTF. The CDR3 nucleotides read TGTGCCAGCAGCCTCGGGACAGGCACGCAGGCATATGGCTACACCTTC.

This clone showed up just a few times. This sequence joins TRBV3-1 (or the pseudogene TRBV3-2) and TRBJ1-2; D is perhaps TRBD1 (6 bases). Trimming left V 3 bases short and J 5 bases short, with 19 bases between. This CDR3 is 16 amino acids long. Germline-derived CDR1 and CDR2 are LGHDT and YNNKEL (reference sequence). CDR3 bases: TGTGCCAGCAGCCAGGGGGGGCGTTCCGTTGGGTATGGCTACACCTTC. Translation gives CASSQGGRSVGYGYTF.

This rearrangement joins TRBV11-2 to TRBJ2-5; D gene unclear. The V end lost 4 bases, the J end lost 5 bases, and 17 bases lay between the germline ends. This CDR3 contains 15 residues. Germline CDR1 SGHAT, CDR2 FQNNGV. DNA of the CDR3: TGTGCCAGCAGCTCAGTCGGTTTGCGGTCGGAGACCCAGTACTTC. It encodes CASSSVGLRSETQYF. Using reference TRBV11-2 and TRBJ2-5 for the parts outside the CDR3, the full variable domain is EAGVAQSPRYKIIEKRQSVAFWCNPISGHATLYWYQQILGQGPKLLIQFQNNGVVDDSQLPKDRFSAERLKGVDSTLKIQPAKLEDSAVYLCASSSVGLRSETQYFGPGTRLLVL.

This clone has a single count. The rearrangement links TRBV6-5 to TRBJ1-6; TRBD1 agrees at 7 bases. Germline-derived CDR1 and CDR2 are MNHEY and SVGAGI. The CDR3 contains 15 residues. J gave up 5 bases and V 1 base, and 2 bases lay outside the gene matches. Here the CDR3 reads CASSYLGQHNSPLHF. As DNA, the CDR3 is TGTGCCAGCAGTTACTTGGGACAGCATAATTCACCCCTCCACTTT.

In regard to this clone: This specimen includes other DNA sequences encoding the same CDR3. The rearrangement uses TRBV29-1 and TRBJ1-1; no clear D gene. This CDR3 is built from 11 residues. CDR1 and CDR2 from the germline V gene are SQVTM and ANQGSEA. V was clipped by 5 bases and J by 5 bases, with 9 bases between them. The chain's CDR3 is CSVWGGTEAFF. The CDR3 DNA is TGCAGCGTTTGGGGAGGAACTGAAGCTTTCTTT.

In its sample, this clone was seen a few times. The chain combines TRBV2 with TRBJ1-2; the D is unclear. Germline CDR1 and CDR2: SNHLY and FYNNEI. Trimming cost V 0 bases and J 5 bases, with 10 bases left between them. The CDR3 covers 14 residues. CDR3 nucleotide sequence: TGTGCCAGCAGTGAAGCAGGGAGTTGGTATGGCTACACCTTC. Translating gives CASSEAGSWYGYTF.

The chain couples TRBV7-2 to TRBJ1-2; 9 bases agree with TRBD1. V dropped 4 bases and J dropped 5; count of bases not matched to a gene: 8. This CDR3 is 15 amino acids long. Germline V gene sequence: CDR1 SGHTA, CDR2 FQGNSA. Here the CDR3 DNA reads TGTGCCAGCAGCTCCTCCGGGACAGGGTTGTATGGCTACACCTTC. Translating gives CASSSSGTGLYGYTF.

The rearrangement joins TRBV24-1 to TRBJ2-7; 7 nucleotides agree with TRBD1. This CDR3 is built from 13 residues. J was trimmed by 5 bases and V by 3 bases; bases with no gene match: 3. Germline V gene data show CDR1 as KGHDR and CDR2 as SFDVKD. As DNA, the CDR3 is TGTGCCACCAGTGATCTAGACAGGGACGAGCAGTACTTC. Protein sequence: CATSDLDRDEQYF.

The chain is built from TRBV15 and TRBJ1-1; no clear D. V lost 3 bases and J lost 7, with 9 bases in between. The CDR3 spans 12 residues. Germline CDR1 reads LNHNV; CDR2 reads YYDKDF (reference sequence). CDR3 residues: CATSSPLYEAFF. Here the CDR3 DNA reads TGTGCCACCAGCAGTCCCTTATATGAAGCTTTCTTT.

The rearrangement links TRBV9 to TRBJ2-1, with TRBD1 identical over 7 bases. After removal of 4 bases from V and 1 base from J, the junction contained 2 bases not matched to a gene. Per germline, CDR1 SGDLS and CDR2 YYNGEE. This CDR3 spans 14 amino acids. Here the CDR3 reads CASSQGQSYNEQFF. The CDR3 DNA sequence: TGTGCCAGCAGCCAGGGACAGTCCTACAATGAGCAGTTCTTC.

This clone was detected once. The rearrangement links TRBV5-4 to TRBJ1-1, with 10 bases fitting TRBD1. CDR1 SGHNT and CDR2 YYREEE come from the germline V gene (reference sequence). Losses at the gene ends were 3 bases for V and 1 base for J; bases not matched to a gene: 6. CDR3 length equals 16 residues. CDR3 region: CASSWGTGAQNTEAFF. CDR3 DNA: TGTGCCAGCAGCTGGGGGACAGGGGCCCAGAACACTGAAGCTTTCTTT.

This chain joins TRBV30 and TRBJ1-2; D not certain. Germline assignment: CDR1 GTSNPN and CDR2 SVGIG (reference sequence). The CDR3 consists of 12 residues. The CDR3 DNA reads as TGTGTCATAGCGGTAGGGCCCTATGGCTACACCTTC. Translating it yields CVIAVGPYGYTF.

The chain carries TRBV6-5 and TRBJ1-5; 8 nucleotides match TRBD1. The CDR3 consists of 14 residues. CDR1 and CDR2 from the germline V gene are MNHEY and SVGAGI. J lost 4 bases, V lost 8 bases, and 7 bases had no gene match. CDR3 in amino acids: CASATTGENQPQHF. The DNA for the CDR3 is TGTGCCAGCGCCACGACAGGGGAGAATCAGCCCCAGCATTTT.

The CDR3 bases are TGTGCCAGCAGTTACGGACAGGGAGGGGAAAAACTGTTTTTT. It encodes CASSYGQGGEKLFF. The chain uses TRBV6-5 and TRBJ1-4; 8 nucleotides agree with TRBD1. V trimming: 2 bases; J trimming: 8 bases; junction bases outside the gene matches: 4. Germline CDR1 and CDR2: MNHEY and SVGAGI. This CDR3 is built from 14 residues.

The V call is TRBV27, the J call TRBJ1-6; 10 bases fit TRBD1. J lost 4 bases, V lost 1 base, and 1 base had no gene match. This CDR3 spans 16 amino acids. From germline, CDR1 is MNHEY and CDR2 SMNVEV (reference sequence). The CDR3 DNA is TGTGCCAGCAGTTTATGGACAGGGGGTTATAATTCACCCCTCCACTTT. Encoded protein: CASSLWTGGYNSPLHF.

This clone was seen a single time. This chain links TRBV10-1 with TRBJ2-3; 8 nucleotides agree with TRBD2. V trimming: 6 bases; J trimming: 4 bases; junction bases outside the gene matches: 9. The CDR3 covers 15 residues. Germline values: CDR1 WNHNN, CDR2 SYGVQD (reference sequence). The CDR3 coding sequence is TGCGCCAGCAGCGGTTCAGCGGGAGTGGCAGATACGCAGTATTTT. Protein product: CASSGSAGVADTQYF.

This clone was detected only a few times. V gene TRBV19 combines with J gene TRBJ2-2; TRBD1 might be the D (5 bases). The CDR3 is made up of 14 amino acids. V lost 5 bases, J lost 4 bases, and 11 bases lay in between. Germline loops: CDR1 LNHDA, CDR2 SQIVND (reference sequence). The CDR3 region has the DNA TGTGCCAGTAGTTCCAGGGCGAGCACCGGGGAGCTGTTTTTT. It encodes CASSSRASTGELFF.

The V call is TRBV7-6, the J call TRBJ1-3; D gene unclear. The CDR3 length is 16 residues. Germline lookup yields CDR1 SGHVS and CDR2 FNYEAQ. Trimming removed 2 bases at V and 0 bases at J, with 11 bases between. CDR3: CASSLYVGSSGNTIYF. In DNA, the CDR3 is TGTGCCAGCAGCTTATATGTCGGGAGCTCTGGAAACACCATATATTTT. The entire variable domain, with the rest obtained from reference TRBV7-6 and TRBJ1-3, is as follows: GAGVSQSPRYKVTKRGQDVALRCDPISGHVSLYWYRQALGQGPEFLTYFNYEAQQDKSGLPNDRFSAERPEGSISTLTIQRTEQRDSAMYRCASSLYVGSSGNTIYFGEGSWLTVV.

CDR3 sequence: CASSQDTAANEQFF. In nucleotides, the CDR3 is TGCGCCAGCAGCCAAGATACAGCGGCCAATGAGCAGTTCTTC. This chain links TRBV4-3 with TRBJ2-1, with a weak D call TRBD2 (5 bases). CDR3 length: 14 residues. Trimming pared 0 bases from V and 6 bases from J, leaving 9 bases between. CDR1 LGHNA and CDR2 YSLEER come from the germline V gene.

This chain joins TRBV5-6 and TRBJ1-3; the D is unclear. Deletions cut 3 bases from V and 6 bases from J, with 16 bases between. In germline, CDR1 is SGHDT, CDR2 YYEEEE. This CDR3 is built from 15 residues. The CDR3 DNA sequence: TGTGCCAGCAGCTCGGAGTCTAGCTACCCAAACACCATATATTTT. This encodes CASSSESSYPNTIYF.

This chain uses TRBV19 with TRBJ1-4, with D possibly TRBD1 on 5 matching bases. With 5 bases removed from V and 5 bases from J, the gap between germline ends came to 6 bases. Germline V gene data show CDR1 as LNHDA and CDR2 as SQIVND (reference sequence). The CDR3 totals 12 residues. In nucleotides, the CDR3 is TGTGCCAGTAGTGCAGGGAATGAAAAACTGTTTTTT. It translates to CASSAGNEKLFF. The entire variable domain, with the rest obtained from reference TRBV19 and TRBJ1-4, is as follows: DGGITQSPKYLFRKEGQNVTLSCEQNLNHDAMYWYRQDPGQGLRLIYYSQIVNDFQKGDIAEGYSVSREKKESFPLTVTSAQKNPTAFYLCASSAGNEKLFFGSGTQLSVL.

The chain carries TRBV4-2 and TRBJ2-7; D is tentatively TRBD1 or TRBD2 (5 bases each). V was cut by 6 bases and J by 3 bases, with 6 bases left in between. The CDR3 is 11 residues long. Per germline, CDR1 LGHNA and CDR2 YNFKEQ. The DNA of the CDR3 is TGTGCCAGCAGGGGGGACTACGAGCAGTACTTC. It encodes CASRGDYEQYF.

The V and J genes are TRBV15 and TRBJ2-1, with D possibly being TRBD2 (7 bases). Germline V CDR1 and CDR2: LNHNV, YYDKDF (reference sequence). CDR3 length: 14 amino acids. Trimming cost V 0 bases and J 8 bases, with 11 bases left between them. The CDR3 DNA follows: TGTGCCACCAGCAGAGATGGGGGGGCCTATGAGCAGTTCTTC. This sequence encodes CATSRDGGAYEQFF.